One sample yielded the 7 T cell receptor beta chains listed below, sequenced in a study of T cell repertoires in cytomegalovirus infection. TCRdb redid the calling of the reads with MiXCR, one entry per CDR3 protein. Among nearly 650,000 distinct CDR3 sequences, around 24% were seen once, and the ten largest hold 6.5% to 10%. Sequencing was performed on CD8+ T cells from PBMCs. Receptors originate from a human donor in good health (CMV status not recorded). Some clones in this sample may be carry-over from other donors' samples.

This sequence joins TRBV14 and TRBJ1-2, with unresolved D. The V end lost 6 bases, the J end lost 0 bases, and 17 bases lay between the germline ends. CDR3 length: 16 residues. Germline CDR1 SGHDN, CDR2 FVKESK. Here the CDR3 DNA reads TGTGCCAGCAGTCCCACCTACGGGCAAGCTAACTATGGCTACACCTTC. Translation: CASSPTYGQANYGYTF.

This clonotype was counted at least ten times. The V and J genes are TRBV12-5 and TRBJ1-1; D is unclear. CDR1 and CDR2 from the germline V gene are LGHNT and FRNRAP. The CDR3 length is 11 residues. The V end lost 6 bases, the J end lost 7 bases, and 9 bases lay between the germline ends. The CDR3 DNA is TGTGCTAGTGGGGAAGGGATTGAAGCTTTCTTT. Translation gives CASGEGIEAFF.

The CDR3 spells CASSQRGGGPLQETQYF. In nucleotides, the CDR3 is TGTGCCAGCAGCCAGCGCGGGGGGGGTCCGCTCCAAGAGACCCAGTACTTC. The rearrangement uses TRBV14 and TRBJ2-5; TRBD2 matches at 9 bases. This CDR3 has 17 residues. CDR1 and CDR2 (germline): SGHDN, FVKESK. V trimming: 3 bases; J trimming: 1 base; junction bases outside the gene matches: 9.

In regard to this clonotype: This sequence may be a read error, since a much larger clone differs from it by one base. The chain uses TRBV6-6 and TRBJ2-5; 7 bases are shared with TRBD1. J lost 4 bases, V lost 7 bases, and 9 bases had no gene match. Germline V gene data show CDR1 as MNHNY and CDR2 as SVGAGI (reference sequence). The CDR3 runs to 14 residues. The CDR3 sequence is CASTELRTGETQYF. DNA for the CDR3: TGTGCCAGCACCGAACTTCGGACAGGAGAGACCCAGTACTTC.

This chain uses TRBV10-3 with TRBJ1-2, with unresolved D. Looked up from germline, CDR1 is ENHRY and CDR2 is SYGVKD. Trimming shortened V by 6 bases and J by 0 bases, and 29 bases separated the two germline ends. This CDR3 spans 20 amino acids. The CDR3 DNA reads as TGTGCCATCAGCGAGGATCTTTGGGATCATCGACGGTATCCTAACTATGGCTACACCTTC. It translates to CAISEDLWDHRRYPNYGYTF.

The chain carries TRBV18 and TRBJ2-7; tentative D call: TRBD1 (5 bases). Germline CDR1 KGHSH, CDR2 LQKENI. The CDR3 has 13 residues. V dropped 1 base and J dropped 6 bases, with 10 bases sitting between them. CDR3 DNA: TGTGCCAGCTCACCACGACAGCCGACCGAGCAGTACTTC. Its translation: CASSPRQPTEQYF.

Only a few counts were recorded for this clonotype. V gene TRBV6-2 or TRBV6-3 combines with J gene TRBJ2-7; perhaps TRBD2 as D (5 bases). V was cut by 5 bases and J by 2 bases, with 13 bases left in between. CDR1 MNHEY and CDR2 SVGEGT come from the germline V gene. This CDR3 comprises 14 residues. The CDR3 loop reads CASSPARRPYEQYV. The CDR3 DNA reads TGTGCCAGCAGTCCCGCACGGAGGCCCTACGAGCAGTACGTC.